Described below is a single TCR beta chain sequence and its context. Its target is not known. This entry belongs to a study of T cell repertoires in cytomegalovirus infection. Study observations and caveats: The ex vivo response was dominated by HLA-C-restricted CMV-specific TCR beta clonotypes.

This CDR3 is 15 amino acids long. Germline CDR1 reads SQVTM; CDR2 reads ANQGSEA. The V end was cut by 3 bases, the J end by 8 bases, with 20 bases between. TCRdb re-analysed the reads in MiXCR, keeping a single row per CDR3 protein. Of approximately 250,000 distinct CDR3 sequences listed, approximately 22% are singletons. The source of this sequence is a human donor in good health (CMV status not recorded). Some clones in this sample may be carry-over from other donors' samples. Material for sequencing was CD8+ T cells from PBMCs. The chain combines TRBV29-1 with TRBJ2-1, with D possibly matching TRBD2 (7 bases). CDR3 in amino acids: CSVDNTGGYSDEQFF. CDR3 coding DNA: TGCAGCGTTGACAATACGGGGGGCTACAGCGATGAGCAGTTCTTC.